Below, 19 T cell receptor beta chains from the same sample are listed, as sequenced in a study of blood T cell repertoires in COVID-19. The table came from immunoSEQ multiplex PCR; TCRdb's copy has only in-frame clones and leaves some out. This table holds 250,000 or so clones, 70% to 90% found once. Sequenced: peripheral blood. The receptor source for this set is a woman in her fifties or sixties with COVID-19, enrolled during active disease.

The V call is TRBV28, the J call TRBJ2-3; 9 nucleotides align to TRBD1. V shed 5 bases, J shed 4 bases, and the junction held 7 bases outside the gene matches. This CDR3 has 15 residues. Per the germline V gene, CDR1 is MDHEN and CDR2 is SYDVKM. CDR3: CASSKGTGLSDTQYF. In nucleotides, the CDR3 is TGTGCCAGCAGTAAAGGGACAGGGTTGTCAGATACGCAGTATTTT.

The chain carries TRBV28 and TRBJ1-5; D perhaps matches TRBD1 (6 bases). CDR3 size: 12 residues. Germline V gene sequence: CDR1 MDHEN, CDR2 SYDVKM. V lost 4 bases, J lost 8 bases, and 9 bases lay in between. This CDR3 is CASSSQGKPQHF. The CDR3 coding sequence is TGTGCCAGCAGTTCCCAGGGGAAGCCCCAGCATTTT. The variable domain in full, completed from reference TRBV28 and TRBJ1-5, reads DVKVTQSSRYLVKRTGEKVFLECVQDMDHENMFWYRQDPGLGLRLIYFSYDVKMKEKGDIPEGYSVSREKKERFSLILESASTNQTSMYLCASSSQGKPQHFGDGTRLSIL.

The rearrangement joins TRBV19 to TRBJ1-1, with D uncertain. Trimming left V 4 bases short and J 1 base short, with 13 bases between. Per the germline V gene, CDR1 is LNHDA and CDR2 is SQIVND (reference sequence). The CDR3 has 15 residues. The CDR3 sequence is CASSTSHGRNTEAFF. Here the CDR3 DNA reads TGTGCCAGTAGTACGTCACATGGGAGGAACACTGAAGCTTTCTTT.

The chain employs TRBV5-4 and TRBJ2-5; TRBD2 aligns across 10 bases. V shed 2 bases, J shed 5 bases, and the junction held 3 bases outside the gene matches. The CDR3 is 14 amino acids. Germline V gene lookup returns CDR1 SGHNT and CDR2 YYREEE (reference sequence). In nucleotides, the CDR3 is TGTGCCAGCAGCTTAGCGGGAGGGCCTGAGACCCAGTACTTC. Translated: CASSLAGGPETQYF.

This clone has a single count. V and J are TRBV7-8 and TRBJ1-2, with a tentative D call TRBD1 (6 bases). Trimming took 3 bases from V and 6 from J, leaving 11 bases between them. Germline V lookup: CDR1 SGHVS, CDR2 FQNEAQ. This CDR3 comprises 13 residues. CDR3 loop: CASSFGQLDGYTF. CDR3 coding DNA: TGTGCCAGCAGCTTTGGACAGCTGGATGGCTACACCTTC.

The CDR3 nucleotides are TGTGCCAGCAGTCCGGCAGGGAAACAAGAGACCCAGTACTTC. Protein sequence: CASSPAGKQETQYF. This chain connects TRBV28 to TRBJ2-5, with a tentative D call TRBD1 (5 bases). This CDR3 spans 14 amino acids. CDR1 and CDR2 (germline): MDHEN, SYDVKM. V was cut by 5 bases and J by 2 bases, with 12 bases left in between.

The chain links TRBV5-1 to TRBJ2-3; 8 positions agree with TRBD2. This CDR3 is built from 14 residues. CDR1 and CDR2 (germline): SGHRS, YFSETQ. With 4 bases clipped from V and 2 bases from J, the junction kept 3 bases outside the gene matches. The CDR3 DNA is TGCGCCAGCAGCCCGGGAGGGATCACAGATACGCAGTATTTT. Protein sequence: CASSPGGITDTQYF.

This clone was seen a few times. The gene calls are TRBV3-1 (or the pseudogene TRBV3-2) and TRBJ1-2, with 8 nucleotides matching TRBD1. The ends lost 4 bases at V and 4 bases at J; junction bases unmatched: 8. Per the germline V gene, CDR1 is LGHDT and CDR2 is YNNKEL (reference sequence). This CDR3 has 15 amino acids. The DNA for the CDR3 is TGTGCCAGCAGCCCTGTATCTACAGGGGGCTATGGCTACACCTTC. Amino acid sequence: CASSPVSTGGYGYTF.

J is TRBJ1-1 and V is TRBV9, with D uncertain. From germline, CDR1 is SGDLS and CDR2 YYNGEE. Trimming took off 0 bases at V and 6 bases at J, with 9 bases between the two ends. This CDR3 has 13 residues. The CDR3, as DNA: TGTGCCAGCAGCGTAGGAGGGTCCCCTGAAGCTTTCTTT. This sequence encodes CASSVGGSPEAFF.

The chain carries TRBV30 and TRBJ1-6; no clear D gene. Trimming cost V 2 bases and J 10 bases, with 12 bases left between them. Per the germline V gene, CDR1 is GTSNPN and CDR2 is SVGIG (reference sequence). The CDR3 has 13 residues. The CDR3 reads CAWSMRVRSPLHF. CDR3 nucleotide sequence: TGTGCCTGGAGTATGAGGGTACGGTCACCCCTCCACTTT.

This clone came up once. This chain uses TRBV30 with TRBJ1-5, with no clear D. The CDR3 has 13 amino acids. Trimming shortened V by 5 bases and J by 7 bases, and 15 bases separated the two germline ends. The germline V gene encodes CDR1 GTSNPN and CDR2 SVGIG (reference sequence). The CDR3 here is CAWSGLPNQPQHF. CDR3 sequence (DNA): TGTGCCTGGTCAGGACTCCCCAACCAGCCCCAGCATTTT.

This clone was recorded a few times. This chain joins TRBV28 and TRBJ1-1; maybe TRBD1 (6 bases). Germline V gene data show CDR1 as MDHEN and CDR2 as SYDVKM. The V gene lost 8 bases and the J gene lost 1 base, with 14 bases spanning the gap. CDR3 size: 14 residues. CDR3 bases: TGTGCCAGCGCCACCGGGACACGGAACACTGAAGCTTTCTTT. Translation gives CASATGTRNTEAFF.

The chain employs TRBV7-3 and TRBJ1-2; D call uncertain. V lost 4 bases, J lost 8 bases, and 11 bases lay in between. Germline loops: CDR1 SGHTA, CDR2 FQGTGA. The CDR3 is made up of 12 amino acids. The CDR3 here is CASSSGRHGYTF. The CDR3 region has the DNA TGTGCCAGCAGCTCCGGGAGGCACGGCTACACCTTC.

The V call is TRBV28, the J call TRBJ1-2; TRBD1 is a possible D gene (5 bases). CDR3 length: 15 amino acids. Germline V gene lookup returns CDR1 MDHEN and CDR2 SYDVKM. Deletions cut 2 bases from V and 2 bases from J, with 12 bases between. The CDR3 DNA is TGTGCCAGCAGTTTAGAAGACAGCCTAAACTATGGCTACACCTTC. Translating it yields CASSLEDSLNYGYTF.

The gene calls are TRBV24-1 and TRBJ2-7; 13 bases agree with TRBD2. V shed 3 bases and J 3 bases; nucleotides not matched to a gene: 1. CDR1 is KGHDR and CDR2 is SFDVKD in the germline V gene. The CDR3 is made up of 15 amino acids. CDR3 loop: CATSDGLAGVYEQYF. DNA of the CDR3: TGTGCCACCAGTGATGGACTAGCGGGAGTCTACGAGCAGTACTTC.

This clone was seen just once. V gene TRBV19 combines with J gene TRBJ2-1, with TRBD2 matching over 8 bases. Germline CDR1 is LNHDA and CDR2 is SQIVND (reference sequence). The V and J ends lost 7 bases and 5 bases, in that order; junction bases with no gene match: 10. CDR3 size: 15 residues. CDR3 protein: CASTLGAGGHNEQFF. DNA of the CDR3: TGTGCCAGTACCCTGGGGGCGGGAGGACACAATGAGCAGTTCTTC. The variable domain in full, completed from reference TRBV19 and TRBJ2-1, reads DGGITQSPKYLFRKEGQNVTLSCEQNLNHDAMYWYRQDPGQGLRLIYYSQIVNDFQKGDIAEGYSVSREKKESFPLTVTSAQKNPTAFYLCASTLGAGGHNEQFFGPGTRLTVL.

J is TRBJ1-1 and V is TRBV29-1, with D possibly TRBD1 on 6 matching bases. From germline, CDR1 is SQVTM and CDR2 ANQGSEA. The V end was cut by 6 bases, the J end by 0 bases, with 14 bases between. This CDR3 has 14 residues. CDR3 region: CSVKTGHLNTEAFF. CDR3 bases: TGCAGCGTAAAAACGGGACATCTGAACACTGAAGCTTTCTTT.

Concerning this clone itself: The junction departs from the called germline gene at one end, perhaps through a read error. This sequence joins TRBV6-5 and TRBJ2-1; perhaps TRBD1 as D (6 bases). CDR3 length: 15 amino acids. From germline, CDR1 is MNHEY and CDR2 SVGAGI. The CDR3 region has the DNA TGTGTCAGCAGGCACAGGGCGAAGTCCTACAATGAGCAGTTCTTC. Translated: CVSRHRAKSYNEQFF.

The chain uses TRBV24-1 and TRBJ1-5; TRBD1 matches at 7 bases. Per germline, CDR1 KGHDR and CDR2 SFDVKD. CDR3 length: 16 residues. With 4 bases clipped from V and 4 bases from J, the junction kept 9 bases outside the gene matches. The CDR3 DNA reads TGTGCCACCAGTGAGCATGGGACAGTGAGAAATCAGCCCCAGCATTTT. It is translated as CATSEHGTVRNQPQHF.